Reported below is one T cell receptor (beta chain). Its antigen is unknown. At the time of sampling, donors were nominally healthy, though unrecorded immune exposures were likely. PCR involved 60 Vbeta and 13 Jbeta primers. The assay was immunoSEQ multiplex PCR, and TCRdb's table has in-frame clones only and misses some. The repertoire includes some 200,000 clones, 75% to 85% of them detected once, and 6.5% sits in the top ten. These data belong to a study of cytomegalovirus exposure and HLA in healthy donors. Study-level points and caveats: Data from an earlier analysis indicated that most TCR beta V segments were productive either about 87% or about 30% of the time. The study labeled 150 or so TCR beta chains cytomegalovirus-associated. In a later analysis, V- and J-gene trimming of beta chains associated with a DCLRE1C missense variant, replicated independently.

V gave up 4 bases and J gave up 4 bases; unmatched junction bases: 8. This CDR3 has 15 amino acids. The germline V gene encodes CDR1 SGDLS and CDR2 YYNGEE. The genes are TRBV9 and TRBJ2-5, with TRBD2 identical over 9 bases. Sequenced sample: PBMCs. The TCR was taken from a woman between 50 and 59 years old in good health and CMV-seropositive. CDR3 coding DNA: TGTGCCAGCAGCCCCTCGGGCGGGGGGGCAGAGACCCAGTACTTC. Translating it yields CASSPSGGGAETQYF.